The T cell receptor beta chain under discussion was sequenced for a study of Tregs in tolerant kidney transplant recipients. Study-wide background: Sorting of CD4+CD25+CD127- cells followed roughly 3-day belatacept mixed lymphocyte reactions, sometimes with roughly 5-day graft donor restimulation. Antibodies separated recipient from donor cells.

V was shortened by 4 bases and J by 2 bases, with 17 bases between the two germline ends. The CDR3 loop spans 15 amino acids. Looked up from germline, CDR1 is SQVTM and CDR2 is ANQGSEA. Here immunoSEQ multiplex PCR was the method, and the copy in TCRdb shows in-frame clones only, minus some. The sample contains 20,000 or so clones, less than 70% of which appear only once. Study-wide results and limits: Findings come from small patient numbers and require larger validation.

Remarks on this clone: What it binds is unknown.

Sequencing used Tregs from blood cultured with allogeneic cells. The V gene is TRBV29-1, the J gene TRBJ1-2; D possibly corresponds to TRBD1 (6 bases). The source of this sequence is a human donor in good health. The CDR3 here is CSVARRGRRNYGYTF. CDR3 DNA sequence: TGCAGCGTTGCCCGGAGGGGGAGGCGCAACTATGGCTACACCTTC.